This T cell receptor (beta chain) was documented in a study of post-analysis software for immune sequencing data. Overall study context: Relapsing-remitting, secondary progressive and progressive-relapsing forms made up the multiple sclerosis disease courses. Regarding the study as a whole: Co-batched samples clustered tightly together by F measure. Patients had higher frequencies than controls of about five TRBV segments, including TRBV5-6, TRBV5-1 and TRBV20-1.

Tagging with unique molecular identifiers was a feature of the TCR beta cDNA libraries. About 500,000 cDNA molecules were obtained per 1 to 10 million input T cells. MiXCR, applied by TCRdb to the PCR reads, yields one record per CDR3 protein. The sample includes 250,000 to 300,000 distinct CDR3 sequences, less than 40% seen only once; the top ten take 4% to 6%. In this sample, this clonotype turned up many times. Its specificity is not known. Trimming took 0 bases from V and 9 from J, leaving 13 bases between them. This CDR3 contains 13 residues. Germline values: CDR1 DFQATT, CDR2 SNEGSKA (reference sequence).

This receptor was obtained from a girl aged 5-17 years with multiple sclerosis. Sequenced material: blood. The chain combines TRBV20-1 with TRBJ2-3; tentatively, D is TRBD2 (5 bases). DNA for the CDR3: TGCAGTGCTAGAGATCGAAGCGGCGGAACGCAGTATTTT. Residues: CSARDRSGGTQYF.